The 3 T cell receptor beta chains below all came from one sample that was sequenced in a study of PD-1 blockade in mismatch repair-deficient tumors. The repertoire was sequenced with immunoSEQ multiplex PCR; TCRdb's copy has only in-frame clones and lacks some. The sample has 60,000 to 65,000 clones; approximately 88% are singletons. Specimen: peripheral blood, collected 52 weeks after starting pembrolizumab. Source of these receptors: an adult with mismatch repair-deficient cancer.

The chain recombines TRBV11-3 with TRBJ2-7, with a weak D call TRBD2 (5 bases). V lost 1 base, J lost 4 bases, and 17 bases lay in between. This CDR3 is 16 amino acids long. In germline, CDR1 is SGHNT, CDR2 YENEEA. The chain's CDR3 is CASSLGSSGGWYEQYF. The CDR3 DNA sequence: TGTGCCAGCAGCTTAGGGTCAAGCGGAGGATGGTACGAGCAGTACTTC.

The chain has TRBV6-6 and TRBJ2-7; 10 positions match TRBD2. V shed 5 bases, J shed 3 bases, and the junction held 1 base outside the gene matches. The CDR3 runs 13 residues. Per the germline V gene, CDR1 is MNHNY and CDR2 is SVGAGI (reference sequence). This CDR3 is CASSTSGNYEQYF. The CDR3 DNA sequence: TGTGCCAGCAGTACTAGCGGGAACTACGAGCAGTACTTC.

The CDR3 DNA sequence: TGTGCCAGCAGCTTAGTGCCAGACGAAAAACTGTTTTTT. Protein product: CASSLVPDEKLFF. The rearrangement joins TRBV9 to TRBJ1-4; D not resolved. Trimming took off 4 bases at V and 8 bases at J, with 12 bases between the two ends. The CDR3 consists of 13 residues. In germline, CDR1 is SGDLS, CDR2 YYNGEE.